The T cell receptor (beta chain) described here comes from a study of blood T cell repertoires in COVID-19. About the study: Sites across the United States, Italy and Spain contributed samples from acute and convalescent COVID-19. Sample material is recorded as cDNA or gDNA derived from T cells, B-cell-depleted T cells, or PBMCs.

CDR1 and CDR2 (germline): LNHNV, YYDKDF (reference sequence). CDR3 size: 17 residues. V shed 5 bases, J shed 11 bases, and the junction held 19 bases outside the gene matches. Methods used by the authors: How many nucleated cells were present was estimated from reference gene primer amplification. Assay: immunoSEQ multiplex PCR; the TCRdb copy retains only in-frame clones and omits some. That table gives V, J and clone size, and the DNA gave D and trimming. The sample shows about 260,000 clones, approximately 88% of them seen only once. The sequence was collected from a woman in her seventies with COVID-19, enrolled during active disease. What was sequenced was peripheral blood. The chain is built from TRBV15 and TRBJ2-3; 10 bases are shared with TRBD2. CDR3 nucleotide sequence: TGTGCCACCAGCGGAAAAGGTTTTGGAGCGGGAGGGATAGGGCAGTATTTT. Residues: CATSGKGFGAGGIGQYF.